This entry lists 22 T cell receptor beta chains sequenced from one sample in a study of blood T cell repertoires in COVID-19. Clones were sequenced by immunoSEQ multiplex PCR, and TCRdb holds only the in-frame ones, with some missing. Here the sample spans roughly 250,000 clones, around 86% being singletons. The sequenced material came from peripheral blood. All receptors derive from a woman aged 60-75 years with active or convalescent COVID-19.

The chain employs TRBV27 and TRBJ2-5; no clear D. Trimming pared 4 bases from V and 5 bases from J, leaving 23 bases between. The CDR3 spans 17 residues. CDR1 is MNHEY, CDR2 SMNVEV, per germline (reference sequence). CDR3 amino acids: CASSSAGAASVVETQYF. The CDR3 DNA follows: TGTGCCAGCAGTTCGGCCGGAGCTGCTTCGGTGGTGGAGACCCAGTACTTC.

This clone showed up just once. The J gene is TRBJ1-3, the V gene TRBV13, with a weak D call TRBD1 (6 bases). CDR1 and CDR2 from the germline V gene are PRHDT and FYEKMQ (reference sequence). This CDR3 has 15 amino acids. Trimming stripped 3 bases from V and 4 bases from J, with 13 bases between. The CDR3 coding sequence is TGTGCCAGCAGCTTGACAGGCTCTAGGGGAAACACCATATATTTT. The encoded protein is CASSLTGSRGNTIYF.

The chain has TRBV29-1 and TRBJ1-4; 7 nucleotides match TRBD1. Germline CDR1 and CDR2: SQVTM and ANQGSEA. The V and J ends lost 4 bases and 4 bases, in that order; junction bases with no gene match: 6. This CDR3 has 14 residues. Here the CDR3 DNA reads TGCAGCGTTGGTCGGACAGGAGTTAATGAAAAACTGTTTTTT. Its protein is CSVGRTGVNEKLFF.

This clone appeared a few times. The chain carries TRBV29-1 and TRBJ1-3, with a weak D call TRBD1 (5 bases). V was trimmed by 7 bases and J by 0 bases, leaving 13 bases between them. Germline values: CDR1 SQVTM, CDR2 ANQGSEA. This CDR3 region has 14 residues. CDR3 sequence (DNA): TGCAGCGGTTCCGGGACTCACTCTGGAAACACCATATATTTT. This encodes CSGSGTHSGNTIYF.

Only one count was recorded for this clone. This chain uses TRBV7-2 with TRBJ1-1; possible D gene TRBD1, 6 bases. This CDR3 has 16 amino acids. Trimming took 7 bases from V and 3 from J, leaving 21 bases between them. Germline values: CDR1 SGHTA, CDR2 FQGNSA. The chain's CDR3 is CASTGRGGRVDTEAFF. The CDR3 bases are TGTGCCAGCACCGGGAGGGGGGGGCGCGTCGACACTGAAGCTTTCTTT. Full variable domain (rest looked up from reference TRBV7-2 and TRBJ1-1): GAGVSQSPSNKVTEKGKDVELRCDPISGHTALYWYRQSLGQGLEFLIYFQGNSAPDKSGLPSDRFSAERTGGSVSTLTIQRTQQEDSAVYLCASTGRGGRVDTEAFFGQGTRLTVV.

DNA of the CDR3: TGTGCCAGCAGTTACAGCGGAACAACTAATGAAAAACTGTTTTTT. Its translation: CASSYSGTTNEKLFF. The genes are TRBV6-5 and TRBJ1-4; D gene ambiguous. The CDR3 is made up of 15 amino acids. The V gene lost 2 bases and the J gene lost 0 bases, with 7 bases spanning the gap. Germline V CDR1 and CDR2: MNHEY, SVGAGI.

This clone was counted only a few times. The gene calls are TRBV7-2 and TRBJ1-3; D is unclear. Trimming stripped 5 bases from V and 5 bases from J, with 10 bases between. Germline V CDR1 and CDR2: SGHTA, FQGNSA. This CDR3 comprises 13 residues. In DNA, the CDR3 is TGTGCCAGCAGCCCCCGGCGGCGAAACACCATATATTTT. Protein product: CASSPRRRNTIYF.

The chain carries TRBV7-2 and TRBJ1-1; 7 bases fit TRBD1. This CDR3 has 15 residues. Germline assignment: CDR1 SGHTA and CDR2 FQGNSA. Trimming cost V 4 bases and J 4 bases; bases outside gene matches: 9. The CDR3 nucleotides read TGTGCCAGCAGCTCCATGACAGGGCCGGGCACTGAAGCTTTCTTT. Its translation is CASSSMTGPGTEAFF.

This sequence joins TRBV15 and TRBJ2-3; 8 positions agree with TRBD1. Unmatched junction bases numbered 5, after V lost 3 bases and J lost 3 bases. CDR3 length: 15 residues. Germline lookup yields CDR1 LNHNV and CDR2 YYDKDF (reference sequence). The CDR3: CATSSSRQGTDTQYF. The CDR3 DNA reads TGTGCCACCAGCAGTTCGAGACAGGGGACAGATACGCAGTATTTT. The full variable domain, with the rest looked up from reference TRBV15 and TRBJ2-3, is DAMVIQNPRYQVTQFGKPVTLSCSQTLNHNVMYWYQQKSSQAPKLLFHYYDKDFNNEADTPDNFQSRRPNTSFCFLDIRSPGLGDTAMYLCATSSSRQGTDTQYFGPGTRLTVL.

The chain carries TRBV7-8 and TRBJ2-1, with TRBD1 matching 8 bases. The CDR3 totals 15 residues. Germline loops: CDR1 SGHVS, CDR2 FQNEAQ. Unmatched junction bases numbered 12, after V lost 5 bases and J lost 9 bases. This chain's CDR3 is CASSPRQGTLSEQFF. Here the CDR3 DNA reads TGTGCCAGCAGCCCCCGACAGGGGACCTTAAGTGAGCAGTTCTTC.

Remarks on this clone: The junction differs from germline at one of its ends, possibly a read error. V is TRBV18 and J is TRBJ2-5; maybe TRBD1 (5 bases). Per the germline V gene, CDR1 is KGHSH and CDR2 is LQKENI. The CDR3 is 18 amino acids. The CDR3: CASSPSAFSGRAREAQYF. CDR3 bases: TGTGCCAGCTCACCATCGGCGTTTTCGGGCAGGGCAAGAGAGGCCCAGTACTTC. The whole variable domain, remainder taken from reference TRBV18 and TRBJ2-5, is NAGVMQNPRHLVRRRGQEARLRCSPMKGHSHVYWYRQLPEEGLKFMVYLQKENIIDESGMPKERFSAEFPKEGPSILRIQQVVRGDSAAYFCASSPSAFSGRAREAQYFGPGTRLLVL.

The chain combines TRBV11-3 with TRBJ1-1; the D is unclear. This CDR3 spans 14 amino acids. The germline gives CDR1 SGHNT, CDR2 YENEEA. The V end was cut by 1 base, the J end by 0 bases, with 6 bases between. DNA of the CDR3: TGTGCCAGCAGCTTAGGGGCCATGAACACTGAAGCTTTCTTT. Amino acids: CASSLGAMNTEAFF.

The V and J genes are TRBV29-1 and TRBJ1-2, with 7 bases lining up with TRBD1. CDR1 is SQVTM, CDR2 ANQGSEA, per germline. The CDR3 extends over 12 amino acids. The chain's CDR3 is CSYRGEGYGYTF. As DNA, the CDR3 is TGCAGTTACAGGGGAGAGGGGTATGGCTACACCTTC.

The chain recombines TRBV30 with TRBJ2-3; 8 nucleotides match TRBD2. V trimming: 0 bases; J trimming: 2 bases; junction bases outside the gene matches: 4. Germline V gene sequence: CDR1 GTSNPN, CDR2 SVGIG (reference sequence). This CDR3 region has 15 residues. CDR3 DNA sequence: TGTGCCTGGAGTGTAAGCGGGGGATTCACAGATACGCAGTATTTT. It encodes CAWSVSGGFTDTQYF.

The chain links TRBV5-4 to TRBJ2-7, with 10 bases that match TRBD2. Germline V gene lookup returns CDR1 SGHNT and CDR2 YYREEE (reference sequence). J was trimmed by 3 bases and V by 0 bases; bases with no gene match: 6. The CDR3 has 16 amino acids. The DNA of the CDR3 is TGTGCCAGCAGCTTGGTGGGAGCGGGGGGGCTCTACGAGCAGTACTTC. Protein product: CASSLVGAGGLYEQYF. Variable domain in full (rest from reference TRBV5-4 and TRBJ2-7): ETGVTQSPTHLIKTRGQQVTLRCSSQSGHNTVSWYQQALGQGPQFIFQYYREEENGRGNFPPRFSGLQFPNYSSELNVNALELDDSALYLCASSLVGAGGLYEQYFGPGTRLTVT.

This sequence joins TRBV6-5 and TRBJ1-2; 9 bases are a match to TRBD1. Germline V gene sequence: CDR1 MNHEY, CDR2 SVGAGI. V gave up 6 bases and J gave up 0 bases; unmatched junction bases: 5. CDR3 length: 15 residues. The CDR3 DNA reads as TGTGCCAGCAGACTCACAGGGGGCGCTAACTATGGCTACACCTTC. Amino acid sequence: CASRLTGGANYGYTF.

This clone was observed once. The V and J genes are TRBV6-4 and TRBJ1-4; 9 nucleotides match TRBD1. The CDR3 is 15 amino acids. Germline values: CDR1 MRHNA, CDR2 SNTAGT. After removal of 6 bases from V and 8 bases from J, the junction contained 10 bases not matched to a gene. The CDR3 loop reads CASSVEGQGKEKLFF. Written as DNA, the CDR3 is TGTGCCAGCAGCGTTGAGGGACAGGGTAAAGAAAAACTGTTTTTT.

This sequence joins TRBV6-6 and TRBJ1-2, with D possibly TRBD1 on 5 matching bases. The germline V gene has CDR1 MNHNY and CDR2 SVGAGI (reference sequence). The V end lost 5 bases, the J end lost 1 base, and 8 bases lay between the germline ends. The CDR3 extends over 13 amino acids. This CDR3 reads CASSQDNNYGYTF. The CDR3 DNA follows: TGTGCCAGCAGTCAGGACAATAACTATGGCTACACCTTC.

This rearrangement joins TRBV9 to TRBJ2-3; 10 bases are a match to TRBD1. The CDR3 loop spans 16 amino acids. In germline, CDR1 is SGDLS, CDR2 YYNGEE. V dropped 2 bases and J dropped 0; count of bases not matched to a gene: 3. The CDR3 is CASSVTGGFSTDTQYF. The CDR3 DNA reads TGTGCCAGCAGCGTGACAGGGGGCTTTAGCACAGATACGCAGTATTTT.

Concerning this clone itself: At the DNA level, this CDR3 is encoded by other sequences in the same sample as well. The chain employs TRBV18 and TRBJ2-5, with 11 bases identical to TRBD2. This CDR3 comprises 16 residues. V lost 2 bases and J lost 2; bases outside the gene matches: 4. Looked up from germline, CDR1 is KGHSH and CDR2 is LQKENI. CDR3 in amino acids: CASSPGASGGQETQYF. The CDR3 region has the DNA TGTGCCAGCTCACCAGGGGCTAGCGGGGGGCAAGAGACCCAGTACTTC. The whole variable domain, filled in from reference TRBV18 and TRBJ2-5, reads NAGVMQNPRHLVRRRGQEARLRCSPMKGHSHVYWYRQLPEEGLKFMVYLQKENIIDESGMPKERFSAEFPKEGPSILRIQQVVRGDSAAYFCASSPGASGGQETQYFGPGTRLLVL.

This clone occurred a few times. This rearrangement joins TRBV19 to TRBJ1-5; TRBD1 matches at 11 bases. J gave up 2 bases and V 6 bases, and 12 bases lay outside the gene matches. Germline lookup yields CDR1 LNHDA and CDR2 SQIVND (reference sequence). The CDR3 is made up of 18 amino acids. The CDR3 coding sequence is TGTGCCAGTAGCACCGGGACAGGGGGGCTGTGGGGCAATCAGCCCCAGCATTTT. Protein: CASSTGTGGLWGNQPQHF.

This chain uses TRBV19 with TRBJ2-3; a possible D gene is TRBD1 (6 bases). The germline V and J ends were trimmed by 10 bases and 6 bases, with 11 bases remaining between them. Germline CDR1 and CDR2: LNHDA and SQIVND (reference sequence). CDR3 length equals 11 residues. This CDR3 is CATRQGDTQYF. The CDR3 DNA follows: TGTGCCACCCGCCAGGGGGATACGCAGTATTTT. The entire variable domain, with the rest obtained from reference TRBV19 and TRBJ2-3, is as follows: DGGITQSPKYLFRKEGQNVTLSCEQNLNHDAMYWYRQDPGQGLRLIYYSQIVNDFQKGDIAEGYSVSREKKESFPLTVTSAQKNPTAFYLCATRQGDTQYFGPGTRLTVL.